A selection of T cell receptor beta chains follows, all from one sample in a study of beta chain features in type 1 diabetes. Produced via immunoSEQ multiplex PCR; TCRdb's table is partial and in-frame only. The sample has 600,000 to 700,000 clones; around 11% are singletons. The sample comprised naive CD4+ T cells from blood. These receptors were collected from a young man with type 1 diabetes. Both conserved end residues are part of each CDR3. The D gene is left open where the match is weak. Some rows mark clone size as missing; the rest say once, few, many or name a class of expanded clone.

j_call d_call v_call clone_size cdr3_aa cdr3_nt
TRBJ2-3 TRBD1 TRBV4-2 few CASSQFEQGYTDTQYF TGTGCCAGCAGCCAGTTCGAACAGGGGTACACAGATACGCAGTATTTT
TRBJ2-3 NA TRBV27 NA CASSLTFPGNTQYF TGTGCCAGCAGTTTGACTTTTCCAGGAAATACGCAGTATTTT
TRBJ2-7 TRBD1 TRBV30 NA CAWGPPGQGYEQYF TGTGCCTGGGGACCTCCGGGACAGGGCTACGAGCAGTACTTC
TRBJ2-1 TRBD2 TRBV7-2 few CASSLVASGGADEQFF TGTGCCAGCAGCTTAGTTGCTAGCGGGGGGGCCGATGAGCAGTTCTTC
TRBJ2-1 TRBD2 TRBV5-1 few CASQRSTSGGLNEQFF TGCGCCAGCCAGAGGAGTACTAGCGGGGGCCTCAATGAGCAGTTCTTC
TRBJ1-2 NA TRBV19 NA CASTYWTERNYGYTF TGTGCCAGCACCTACTGGACAGAGCGAAACTATGGCTACACCTTC
TRBJ1-2 TRBD1 TRBV6-5 few CASSRQGSYGYTF TGTGCCAGCAGCCGACAGGGATCTTATGGCTACACCTTC
TRBJ2-5 NA TRBV7-8 few CASSLMGARETQYF TGTGCCAGCAGCCTCATGGGGGCTAGGGAGACCCAGTACTTC
TRBJ1-2 NA TRBV2 few CAEGRSGNYGYTF TGTGCCGAGGGGAGGTCTGGCAACTATGGCTACACCTTC
TRBJ2-5 NA TRBV7-9 NA CASSPSGPAGEQYF TGTGCCAGCAGCCCTTCGGGTCCGGCAGGAGAGCAGTACTTC
TRBJ1-4 TRBD1 TRBV27 few CASSSLAGGFATNEKLFF TGTGCCAGCAGTTCCCTCGCAGGGGGCTTTGCAACTAATGAAAAACTGTTTTTT
TRBJ2-3 NA TRBV9 NA CASSVQAADTQYF TGTGCCAGCAGCGTACAGGCGGCCGATACGCAGTATTTT
TRBJ2-5 NA TRBV7-2 NA CASSLRRETQYF TGTGCCAGCAGCCTCCGGCGAGAGACCCAGTACTTC
TRBJ1-1 TRBD1 TRBV9 NA CASSVRGDRANAEAFF TGTGCCAGCAGCGTACGCGGGGACAGGGCCAACGCTGAAGCTTTCTTT
TRBJ2-5 TRBD2 TRBV7-2 few CASSLVVAGGRETQYF TGTGCCAGCAGCTTAGTAGTAGCGGGGGGCCGGGAGACCCAGTACTTC
TRBJ1-2 NA TRBV9 few CASSALGVGYTF TGTGCCAGCAGCGCTCTGGGGGTTGGCTACACCTTC
TRBJ2-1 NA TRBV11-2 NA CASSNFRGASEQFF TGTGCCAGCAGCAACTTCAGGGGGGCTAGTGAGCAGTTCTTC
TRBJ1-6 TRBD1 TRBV13 NA CASRPDRGGSPLHF TGTGCCAGCAGACCCGACAGGGGAGGCTCACCCCTCCACTTT
TRBJ1-2 NA TRBV6-5 NA CASSYYRYYGYTF TGTGCCAGCAGTTACTACAGATACTATGGCTACACCTTC
TRBJ2-7 NA TRBV6-5 NA CASSYLGEQYF TGTGCCAGCAGTTACTTAGGCGAGCAGTACTTC
TRBJ1-6 NA TRBV6-5 NA CASSYSKGGSGSPLHF TGTGCCAGCAGTTACTCGAAAGGGGGTTCGGGTTCACCCCTCCACTTT
TRBJ2-6 NA TRBV11-2 NA CASSLEDSGANVLTF TGTGCCAGCAGCTTAGAGGACTCTGGGGCCAACGTCCTGACTTTC
TRBJ2-1 TRBD2 TRBV19 NA CASAPGGFTNNEQFF TGTGCCAGTGCTCCGGGGGGTTTCACAAACAATGAGCAGTTCTTC
TRBJ1-2 NA TRBV9 NA CASSAEWGYYGYTF TGTGCCAGCAGCGCCGAGTGGGGCTACTATGGCTACACCTTC
TRBJ2-3 NA TRBV7-8 few CASSLGLGASTDTQYF TGTGCCAGCAGCTTAGGTCTGGGGGCAAGCACAGATACGCAGTATTTT
TRBJ2-4 NA TRBV5-4 few CASSSLAKNIQYF TGTGCCAGCAGCTCCCTAGCCAAAAACATTCAGTACTTC
TRBJ2-7 NA TRBV18 few CASSLQGVNEQYF TGTGCCAGCTCACTTCAGGGTGTTAACGAGCAGTACTTC
TRBJ1-2 NA TRBV19 few CASSDDRKYGYTF TGTGCCAGTAGTGATGACAGAAAATATGGCTACACCTTC
TRBJ1-2 NA TRBV14 NA CASSQRQGSGGYTF TGTGCCAGCAGCCAACGCCAAGGGTCAGGGGGCTACACCTTC
TRBJ2-1 TRBD2 TRBV5-1 NA CASAFSGGGINEQFF TGCGCCAGCGCTTTTAGCGGGGGTGGTATCAATGAGCAGTTCTTC